These T cell receptor beta chains were read from a single sample in a study of blood T cell repertoires in COVID-19. Data came from immunoSEQ multiplex PCR; TCRdb stores just in-frame clones and leaves some out. The sample shows around 300,000 clones, 89% of them seen only once. The source material was PBMCs or T cells enriched from blood (not recorded which). These receptors were collected from a woman aged 25 to 39 who had recovered from COVID-19. Both conserved end residues are part of each CDR3. A D gene is named only where the DNA matches it firmly. Size tells how often a clone was seen (once, few, many) or the class of an expanded clone, and some rows leave it out.

V	J	size	D	DNA	CDR3
TRBV4-3	TRBJ2-7	NA	NA	TGCGCCAGCAGCCAAGAGGGAACCAGCGGGTCCGAGCCCTACGAGCAGTACTTC	CASSQEGTSGSEPYEQYF
TRBV19	TRBJ2-7	NA	TRBD1	TGTGCCAGTAGTACTAGACAGGGGGCTATGACCTACGAGCAGTACTTC	CASSTRQGAMTYEQYF
TRBV5-1	TRBJ2-3	NA	TRBD2	TGCGCCAGCAGCCTTGGGACTAGCGGGAGGGTCGGCACAGATACGCAGTATTTT	CASSLGTSGRVGTDTQYF
TRBV14	TRBJ2-1	NA	NA	TGTGCCAGCAGCCGAAGGTCGGCTGTGGAGGGCAATGAGCAGTTCTTC	CASSRRSAVEGNEQFF
TRBV27	TRBJ2-3	NA	TRBD2	TGTGCCAGCAGTTTATATGGACTAGCGGCGCCAGATACGCAGTATTTT	CASSLYGLAAPDTQYF
TRBV6-5	TRBJ2-1	NA	NA	TGTGCCAGCAGTTATAGTGTTAGCGGTTACAATGAGCAGTTCTTC	CASSYSVSGYNEQFF
TRBV11-2	TRBJ1-4	NA	NA	TGTGCCAGCAGCTTAGGCAGGATGGGACTGTTTTTT	CASSLGRMGLFF
TRBV29-1	TRBJ2-3	NA	NA	TGCAGCGTTCCCGCTTATGGCAGTAGCACAGATACGCAGTATTTT	CSVPAYGSSTDTQYF
TRBV7-6	TRBJ2-7	NA	NA	TGTGCCAGCAGCGCTAGGCCCTCGGACAGATACGAGCAGTACTTC	CASSARPSDRYEQYF
TRBV10-3	TRBJ1-1	few	NA	TGTGCCATCCGGCCAGGGTCAGGAAACACTGAAGCTTTCTTT	CAIRPGSGNTEAFF
TRBV27	TRBJ1-2	few	NA	TGTGCCAGCAGTTTAAGCTGGCAGGGAAACTATGGCTACACCTTC	CASSLSWQGNYGYTF
TRBV5-1	TRBJ1-5	once	NA	TGCGCCAGCAGCTTGGACACAGGTTTCCAACAGCCCCAGCATTTT	CASSLDTGFQQPQHF
TRBV14	TRBJ1-1	NA	NA	TGTGCCAGCAGCCAAGATTTGGCGGATACTGAAGCTTTCTTT	CASSQDLADTEAFF
TRBV2	TRBJ1-1	NA	NA	TGTGCCAGCAGTGAAGCTAGCTTCTTGAACACTGAAGCTTTCTTT	CASSEASFLNTEAFF
TRBV7-9	TRBJ1-2	NA	TRBD1	TGTGCCAGCAGCCGGGACAGGGAAGAGGGCTACACCTTC	CASSRDREEGYTF
TRBV2	TRBJ1-5	NA	NA	TGTGCCAGCAGTGACGTGAGTGAGGAGCCCCAGCATTTT	CASSDVSEEPQHF
TRBV2	TRBJ2-1	few	NA	TGTGCCAGCAGTGACGGGTATGAGCAGTTCTTC	CASSDGYEQFF
TRBV30	TRBJ2-1	NA	NA	TGTGCCTGGAGTGTAGGGGACAACAATGAGCAGTTCTTC	CAWSVGDNNEQFF
TRBV27	TRBJ1-2	NA	NA	TGTGCCAGCAGTTTATCGCAGGGGTGGGCTGGCTACACCTTC	CASSLSQGWAGYTF
TRBV7-9	TRBJ2-1	NA	TRBD2	TGTGCCAGCAGCTTAGGCGGGGGAGGCGAGCAGTTCTTC	CASSLGGGGEQFF
TRBV6-5	TRBJ1-1	NA	TRBD1	TGTGCCAGCAGTTACACCTTCGGACAGGGCTCTGAAGCTTTCTTT	CASSYTFGQGSEAFF
TRBV4-1	TRBJ2-5	NA	NA	TGCGCCAGCAGCCTGGGGGCAGGGCGGGAGACCCAGTACTTC	CASSLGAGRETQYF
TRBV5-1	TRBJ1-1	once	NA	TGCGCCAGCAGATCAGGGGTGTTAGCCACTGAAGCTTTCTTT	CASRSGVLATEAFF
TRBV27	TRBJ1-5	NA	NA	TGTGCCAGCAGTTTATCTGGGAGTCAGCCCCAGCATTTT	CASSLSGSQPQHF
TRBV27	TRBJ2-1	NA	TRBD2	TGTGCCAGCACCGCCGGGACTAGCGACTACAATGAGCAGTTCTTC	CASTAGTSDYNEQFF
TRBV7-8	TRBJ1-1	NA	NA	TGTGCCAGCAGCTTAGAAGCACAGTTCACTGAAGCTTTCTTT	CASSLEAQFTEAFF
TRBV5-1	TRBJ2-6	once	NA	TGCGCCAGCAGCGTAACCGGGACACATTCTGGGGCCAACGTCCTGACTTTC	CASSVTGTHSGANVLTF
TRBV10-1	TRBJ2-3	NA	NA	TGCGCCAGCAGTGATAGCGGAGATACGCAGTATTTT	CASSDSGDTQYF
TRBV28	TRBJ1-4	NA	NA	TGTGCCAGCAGTTTACTGACAGCAAATGAAAAACTGTTTTTT	CASSLLTANEKLFF
TRBV4-1	TRBJ1-2	NA	NA	TGCGCCAGCAGCCAAGGGGTCTTCGGAAGACAAAGAGATCAGTTCTATGGCTACACCTTC	CASSQGVFGRQRDQFYGYTF
TRBV18	TRBJ2-3	NA	NA	TGTGCCAGCTCACCCGGGATCACAGATACGCAGTATTTT	CASSPGITDTQYF
TRBV18	TRBJ2-3	NA	TRBD2	TGTGCCAGCTCACGATCTCATAGCGGGAAGCCGAGCACAGATACGCAGTATTTT	CASSRSHSGKPSTDTQYF
TRBV6-5	TRBJ1-1	NA	NA	TGTGCCAGCAAGGAGGGGATGAACACTGAAGCTTTCTTT	CASKEGMNTEAFF
TRBV29-1	TRBJ1-2	NA	TRBD1	TGCAGCGTTACGGGAGCAACAGGGGGCTATGGCTACACCTTC	CSVTGATGGYGYTF
TRBV3-1/TRBV3-2	TRBJ1-2	NA	NA	TGTGCCAGCAGCCAAGAAGGTGTCGGGCAGGGCGGTGGCTACACCTTC	CASSQEGVGQGGGYTF
TRBV6-1	TRBJ2-5	NA	NA	TGTGCCAGCAGTGACGGACAGCACCCGGTCCTTCACCAAGAGACCCAGTACTTC	CASSDGQHPVLHQETQYF
TRBV7-9	TRBJ2-7	NA	TRBD1	TGTGCCAGCAGCTTGCCTTCCCCCAAGACAGGGGGATCGAGGGAGCAGTACTTC	CASSLPSPKTGGSREQYF
TRBV11-3	TRBJ2-3	once	NA	TGTGCCAGCAGCTTAAGCAGGGATACGCAGTATTTT	CASSLSRDTQYF
TRBV6-5	TRBJ1-4	NA	TRBD1	TGTGCCAGCAGTTATGGACAGGGGGGGGAAAAACTGTTTTTT	CASSYGQGGEKLFF
TRBV6-5	TRBJ2-7	NA	NA	TGTGCCAGCAGTCTGGGAGCCGGTCGATCCTACGAGCAGTACTTC	CASSLGAGRSYEQYF
TRBV18	TRBJ2-1	NA	NA	TGTGCCAGCTCACTGCGGGTCAATGAGCAGTTCTTC	CASSLRVNEQFF
TRBV5-5	TRBJ2-3	once	NA	TGTGCCAGCAGCCCATCGAGTACCATCACAGATACGCAGTATTTT	CASSPSSTITDTQYF